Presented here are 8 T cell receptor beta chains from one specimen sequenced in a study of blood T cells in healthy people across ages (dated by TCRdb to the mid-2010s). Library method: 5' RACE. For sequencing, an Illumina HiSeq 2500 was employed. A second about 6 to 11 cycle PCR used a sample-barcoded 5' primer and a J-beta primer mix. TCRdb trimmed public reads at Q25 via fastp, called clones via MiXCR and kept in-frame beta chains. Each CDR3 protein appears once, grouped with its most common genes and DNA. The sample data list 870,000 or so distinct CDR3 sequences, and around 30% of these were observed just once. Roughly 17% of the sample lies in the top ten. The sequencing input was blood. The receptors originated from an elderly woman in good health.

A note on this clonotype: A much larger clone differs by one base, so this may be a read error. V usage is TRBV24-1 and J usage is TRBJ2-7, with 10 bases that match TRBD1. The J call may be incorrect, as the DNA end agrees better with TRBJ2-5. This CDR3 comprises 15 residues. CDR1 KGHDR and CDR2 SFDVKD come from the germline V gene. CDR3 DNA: TGTGCCACCAGTGCCGCGACAGGGGGCGAAGAGACCCAGTACTTC. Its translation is CATSAATGGEETQYF.

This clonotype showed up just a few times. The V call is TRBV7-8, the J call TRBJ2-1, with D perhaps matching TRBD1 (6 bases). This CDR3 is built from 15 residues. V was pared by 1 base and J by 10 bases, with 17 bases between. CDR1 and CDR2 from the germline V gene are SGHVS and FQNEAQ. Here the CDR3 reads CASSLEGVGMYEQFF. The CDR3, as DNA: TGTGCCAGCAGCTTAGAGGGGGTCGGCATGTACGAGCAGTTCTTC.

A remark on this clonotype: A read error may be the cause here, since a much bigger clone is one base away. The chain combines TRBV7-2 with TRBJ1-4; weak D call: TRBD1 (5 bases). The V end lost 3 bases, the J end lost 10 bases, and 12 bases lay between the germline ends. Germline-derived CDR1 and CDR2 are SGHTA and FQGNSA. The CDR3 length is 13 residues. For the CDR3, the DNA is TGTGCCAGCAGCTTGGGGGAAAGTGGAAAACTGTTTTTT. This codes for CASSLGESGKLFF.

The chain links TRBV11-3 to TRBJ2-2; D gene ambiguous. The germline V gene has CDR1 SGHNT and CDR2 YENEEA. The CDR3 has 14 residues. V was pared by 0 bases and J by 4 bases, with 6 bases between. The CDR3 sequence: CASSLDRTTGELFF. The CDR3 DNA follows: TGTGCCAGCAGCTTAGACCGGACCACCGGGGAGCTGTTTTTT.

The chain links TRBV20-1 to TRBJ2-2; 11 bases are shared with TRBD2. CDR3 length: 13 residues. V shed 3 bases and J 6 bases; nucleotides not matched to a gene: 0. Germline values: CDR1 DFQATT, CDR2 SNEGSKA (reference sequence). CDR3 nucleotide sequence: TGCAGTGCTAGTAGCGGGGGGGCCGGGGAGCTGTTTTTT. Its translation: CSASSGGAGELFF.

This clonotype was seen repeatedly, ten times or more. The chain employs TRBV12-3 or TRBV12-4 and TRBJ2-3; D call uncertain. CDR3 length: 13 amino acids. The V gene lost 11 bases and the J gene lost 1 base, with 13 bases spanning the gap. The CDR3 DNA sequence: TGTGCCGCTAAAGCAGGAGGCACAGATACGCAGTATTTT. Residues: CAAKAGGTDTQYF.

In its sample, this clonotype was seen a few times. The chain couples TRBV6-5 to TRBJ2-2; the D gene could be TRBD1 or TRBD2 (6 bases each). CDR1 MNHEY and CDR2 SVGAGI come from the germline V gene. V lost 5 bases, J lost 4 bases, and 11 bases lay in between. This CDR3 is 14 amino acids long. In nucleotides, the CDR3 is TGTGCCAGCAGTAAGGGGGGCCCCACCGGGGAGCTGTTTTTT. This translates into CASSKGGPTGELFF.

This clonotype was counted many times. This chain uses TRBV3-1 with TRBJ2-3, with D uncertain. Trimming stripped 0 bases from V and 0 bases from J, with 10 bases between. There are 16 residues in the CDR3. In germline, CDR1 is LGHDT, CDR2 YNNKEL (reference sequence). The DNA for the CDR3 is TGTGCCAGCAGCCAAGATCCCCGCCTAAGCACAGATACGCAGTATTTT. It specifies CASSQDPRLSTDTQYF.